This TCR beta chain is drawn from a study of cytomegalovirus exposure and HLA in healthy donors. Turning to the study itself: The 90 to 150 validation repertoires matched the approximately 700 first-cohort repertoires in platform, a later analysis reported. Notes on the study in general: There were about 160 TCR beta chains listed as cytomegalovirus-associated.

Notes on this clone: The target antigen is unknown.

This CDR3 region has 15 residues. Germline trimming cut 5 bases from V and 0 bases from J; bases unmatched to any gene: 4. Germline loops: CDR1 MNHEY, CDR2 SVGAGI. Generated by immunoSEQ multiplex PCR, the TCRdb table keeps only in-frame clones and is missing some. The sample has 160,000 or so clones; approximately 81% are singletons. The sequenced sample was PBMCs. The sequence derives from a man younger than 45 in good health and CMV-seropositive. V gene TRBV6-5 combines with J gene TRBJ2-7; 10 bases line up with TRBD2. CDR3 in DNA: TGTGCCAGCAGTACCCCTAGCGGGAGCTCCTACGAGCAGTACTTC. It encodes CASSTPSGSSYEQYF.